Each of the 3 T cell receptor beta chains below was sequenced from the same sample in a study of blood T cell repertoires in COVID-19. Repertoires were generated with immunoSEQ multiplex PCR, while TCRdb's copy carries only in-frame clones and drops some. Seen here are about 270,000 clones, about nine tenths observed once, and the top ten hold 15% to 17%. The source material was PBMCs or T cells enriched from blood (not recorded which). Receptors originate from a man aged 18 to 29 who had recovered from COVID-19.

The rearrangement links TRBV10-1 to TRBJ2-6, with D possibly being TRBD1 (5 bases). This CDR3 is built from 16 residues. The V gene's germline CDR1 is WNHNN and CDR2 SYGVQD (reference sequence). Trimming left V 7 bases short and J 0 bases short, with 13 bases between. The DNA for the CDR3 is TGCGCCAGCACCCCGACAGCTACCTCTGGGGCCAACGTCCTGACTTTC. Its translation is CASTPTATSGANVLTF.

This clone turned up a few times. The same CDR3 arises from other DNA sequences in this sample as well. V gene TRBV11-2 combines with J gene TRBJ1-2, with 7 bases identical to TRBD1. The CDR3 length is 13 residues. Trimming at V came to 4 bases and at J to 4 bases, leaving 3 bases not matched to a gene. CDR1 and CDR2 (germline): SGHAT, FQNNGV. CDR3 in amino acids: CASSSDRSYGYTF. For the CDR3, the DNA is TGTGCCAGCAGCTCGGACAGGTCCTATGGCTACACCTTC.

This clone was seen once. The chain combines TRBV4-1 with TRBJ2-2, with TRBD2 matching over 8 bases. The junction had 6 bases not matched to a gene; V was cut back by 3 bases and J by 0 bases. Per germline, CDR1 MGHRA and CDR2 YSYEKL. The CDR3 consists of 17 residues. The CDR3 region is CASSQEERGTNTGELFF. The CDR3 region has the DNA TGCGCCAGCAGCCAGGAAGAGCGGGGGACGAACACCGGGGAGCTGTTTTTT.